This TCR beta chain was retrieved from a study of blood T cell repertoires in COVID-19. Study-wide background: Sites across the United States, Italy and Spain contributed samples from acute and convalescent COVID-19. PBMCs, B-cell-depleted T cells, or T cells were the source of the cDNA or gDNA that made up the material.

In the study's own analysis: Researchers report that nucleated cell counts were estimated from reference gene primer amplification. The repertoire was sequenced with immunoSEQ multiplex PCR; TCRdb's copy has only in-frame clones and lacks some. The DNA was the basis for D and trimming; V, J and clone size are from that table. In the table there are around 270,000 clones, around 80% of which are singletons. The CDR3 consists of 14 residues. V gave up 6 bases and J gave up 1 base; unmatched junction bases: 4. The V gene's germline CDR1 is LNHDA and CDR2 SQIVND (reference sequence). The chain carries TRBV19 and TRBJ1-1; 8 bases fit TRBD1. The sequenced material came from peripheral blood. The source is a man aged 55 to 70 with acute or convalescent COVID-19. In DNA form, the CDR3 reads TGTGCCAGTAGACCAGACAGGGGGAACACTGAAGCTTTCTTT. Protein product: CASRPDRGNTEAFF.